The sequence of this TCR beta chain was determined in a study of CD8 T cells in ankylosing spondylitis. Construction of TCR beta libraries was performed using quantitative 5'-RACE with molecular barcodes. From the 5' RACE reads, TCRdb called clonotypes with MiXCR, one entry per CDR3 protein. This sample has over 150,000 distinct CDR3 sequences, with 15% to 20% found just once. This clonotype was picked up many times. This clonotype was sampled from a male donor under 30 with ankylosing spondylitis or in good health (not recorded which). The sequencing sample was made of blood, either unsorted or a sorted T cell fraction (not recorded which).

CDR3 sequence: CASSLKEGAEAFF. The CDR3 DNA is TGTGCCAGCAGCCTCAAGGAGGGAGCTGAAGCTTTCTTT. The chain is built from TRBV12-3 or TRBV12-4 and TRBJ1-1, with D unresolved. This CDR3 has 13 amino acids. Trimming pared 6 bases from V and 6 bases from J, leaving 14 bases between.